This T cell receptor (beta chain) was recorded in a study of cytomegalovirus exposure and HLA in healthy donors. Overall study context: Membership in the Caucasian-associated ancestry cluster was found for 75% to 85% of nearly 400 genotyped donors. Study-level findings and limits: In a later analysis, a missense DCLRE1C variant was linked to TCR beta V- and J-gene trimming. Later analysis suggested links between common viral pathogens and several top significant clusters.

It was with 60 Vbeta and 13 Jbeta primers that the PCR ran. TCRdb keeps only in-frame clones here, not all; method: immunoSEQ multiplex PCR. The table has some 160,000 clones, just under 70% seen once. Unrecorded immune exposure was likely among donors, who were nominally healthy when sampled. There are a few counts of this clone. Its target is not known. Per the germline V gene, CDR1 is SGHRS and CDR2 is YFSETQ. The CDR3 runs 16 residues. The ends lost 3 bases at V and 0 bases at J; junction bases unmatched: 7. This rearrangement joins TRBV5-1 to TRBJ2-7; TRBD1 aligns across 9 bases. The receptor was isolated from a man aged 60 to 69 in good health and CMV-seronegative. The sequenced sample consisted of PBMCs. The CDR3 sequence: CASSWPDRGVSYEQYF. The CDR3 nucleotides are TGCGCCAGCAGCTGGCCCGACAGGGGGGTCTCCTACGAGCAGTACTTC.